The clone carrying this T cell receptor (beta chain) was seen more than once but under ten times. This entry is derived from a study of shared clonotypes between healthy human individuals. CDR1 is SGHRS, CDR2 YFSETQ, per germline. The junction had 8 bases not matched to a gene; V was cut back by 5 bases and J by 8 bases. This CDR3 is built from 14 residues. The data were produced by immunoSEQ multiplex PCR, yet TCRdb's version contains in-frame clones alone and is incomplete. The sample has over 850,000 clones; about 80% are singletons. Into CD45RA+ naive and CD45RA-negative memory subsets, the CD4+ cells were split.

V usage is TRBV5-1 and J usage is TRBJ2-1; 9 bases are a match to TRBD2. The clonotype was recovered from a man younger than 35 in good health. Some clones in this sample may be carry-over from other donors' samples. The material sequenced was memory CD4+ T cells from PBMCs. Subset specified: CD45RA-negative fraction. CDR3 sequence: CASRTLAGRYEQFF. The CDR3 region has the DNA TGCGCCAGCAGGACCCTAGCGGGAAGGTATGAGCAGTTCTTC.